The text below deals with one TCR beta chain. The target antigen is unknown. Given a much more abundant clone one base away, this may be a read error. It was with 32 V and 13 J primers that multiplex PCR amplified TCR beta CDR3. TCRdb re-analysed the multiplex PCR reads in MiXCR, keeping a single row per CDR3 protein. The sample lists about 22,000 distinct CDR3 sequences; less than 35% were seen once. The entry originates in a study of immune heterogeneity within non-small cell lung tumors. Overall study results and limits: Each patient's tumor sites shared recurring identical dominant CDR3 beta clonotypes, and individual sites also carried their own high-frequency clones. Largely different high-frequency T-cell receptor beta clonotypes were found between individual patients.

Germline V gene data show CDR1 as MNHGY and CDR2 as SVAAGI. V dropped 6 bases and J dropped 5; count of bases not matched to a gene: 7. The CDR3 sequence is 15 residues long. The starting template was genomic DNA from bulk tumor, about 600 ng per sample. While surgery was under way, several biopsies spaced far apart were taken per primary tumor. With untreated, newly diagnosed non-small cell lung cancer, the patients went on to undergo curative surgery. Sequenced material: lung tumor tissue. The clonotype originates from a man aged 35 to 55 with non-small cell lung cancer. The chain joins TRBV6-9 to TRBJ2-5; 12 positions agree with TRBD1. Here the CDR3 reads CASRNRDRGLETQYF. The CDR3 coding sequence is TGTGCCAGCAGAAACCGGGACAGGGGGCTTGAGACCCAGTACTTC.